This is a list of T cell receptor beta chains from one sample in a study of beta chain features in type 1 diabetes. Generated by immunoSEQ multiplex PCR, the TCRdb table keeps only in-frame clones and is missing some. The profile shows 300,000 to 400,000 clones, around an eighth of them singletons. Sequences were obtained from naive CD4+ T cells from blood. Receptors were obtained from a man aged 18-30 years in good health. Both conserved end residues are part of each CDR3. The D gene is left open where the match is weak. Clone size is stated in some rows and not others, as once, few, many or a class when expanded.

V gene,D gene,clone size,J gene,CDR3 protein,CDR3 DNA
TRBV18,NA,NA,TRBJ2-5,CASSPPFPGLIQETQYF,TGTGCCAGCTCACCACCCTTTCCAGGACTGATCCAAGAGACCCAGTACTTC
TRBV4-1,TRBD1,NA,TRBJ1-1,CASSREDRGGTEAFF,TGCGCCAGCAGCCGAGAGGACAGGGGGGGCACTGAAGCTTTCTTT
TRBV5-6,NA,NA,TRBJ2-3,CASSTTTTSTDTQYF,TGTGCCAGCAGCACTACTACGACCTCTACGGATACGCAGTATTTT
TRBV19,NA,few,TRBJ2-7,CASSPRTGAYEQYF,TGTGCCAGTAGTCCCCGGACCGGGGCCTACGAGCAGTACTTC
TRBV19,TRBD2,few,TRBJ2-1,CASRTLLATDEQFF,TGTGCCAGTAGGACCCTACTAGCGACGGATGAGCAGTTCTTC
TRBV4-2,NA,NA,TRBJ2-1,CASSPQNWGGQGEQFF,TGTGCCAGCAGCCCTCAAAATTGGGGGGGGCAAGGTGAGCAGTTCTTC
TRBV9,NA,few,TRBJ1-1,CASSVAVNTEAFF,TGTGCCAGCAGCGTAGCGGTGAACACTGAAGCTTTCTTT
TRBV9,TRBD1,few,TRBJ2-7,CASSVAVSGTGETSYFEQYF,TGTGCCAGCAGCGTAGCTGTTTCCGGGACAGGGGAAACCTCCTACTTTGAGCAGTACTTC
TRBV14,NA,NA,TRBJ1-2,CASSQSVHGYTF,TGTGCCAGCAGCCAATCGGTACATGGCTACACCTTC
TRBV7-2,NA,few,TRBJ1-2,CASSSSGTHGRYGYTF,TGTGCCAGCAGCTCGTCCGGGACACACGGACGCTATGGCTACACCTTC
TRBV7-2,TRBD1,few,TRBJ2-7,CASSSGQLTSSEQYF,TGTGCCAGCAGCTCGGGACAGCTTACGTCTTCCGAGCAGTACTTC
TRBV7-2,NA,NA,TRBJ2-5,CASRQQQATKTQYF,TGTGCCAGCAGACAACAACAGGCGACGAAGACCCAGTACTTC
TRBV4-3,NA,few,TRBJ2-1,CASSQLAVKQFF,TGCGCCAGCAGCCAATTAGCGGTTAAGCAGTTCTTC
TRBV4-3,NA,once,TRBJ1-5,CASSQDGGPNQPQHF,TGCGCCAGCAGCCAAGATGGTGGCCCCAATCAGCCCCAGCATTTT
TRBV5-4,NA,few,TRBJ1-4,CASAEPLRTAPNEKLFF,TGTGCCAGCGCTGAGCCACTCAGGACAGCCCCTAATGAAAAACTGTTTTTT
TRBV9,NA,NA,TRBJ2-5,CASGRGLVPHVTARETQYF,TGTGCCAGCGGGCGAGGGTTGGTCCCTCATGTAACGGCCAGGGAGACCCAGTACTTC
TRBV7-2,TRBD2,NA,TRBJ2-7,CASSGGLAGAYEQYF,TGTGCCAGCAGCGGGGGACTAGCGGGAGCCTACGAGCAGTACTTC
TRBV6-5,TRBD1,few,TRBJ2-7,CASSQDRVTHEQYF,TGTGCCAGCAGCCAGGACAGGGTAACGCACGAGCAGTACTTC
TRBV20-1,NA,NA,TRBJ1-2,CSASQGSTF,TGCAGTGCTAGTCAGGGTTCTACCTTC
TRBV6-1,NA,few,TRBJ1-5,CASRDINYSNQPQHF,TGTGCCAGCAGGGACATCAATTATAGCAATCAGCCCCAGCATTTT
TRBV7-2,TRBD2,few,TRBJ2-7,CASSLVAGGRDEQYF,TGTGCCAGCAGCTTAGTAGCGGGAGGCCGTGACGAGCAGTACTTC
TRBV28,NA,NA,TRBJ2-1,CASSHRDYNEQFF,TGTGCCAGCAGCCACCGGGACTACAATGAGCAGTTCTTC
TRBV19,NA,NA,TRBJ2-1,CASRSLPTTGLEQFF,TGTGCCAGTAGATCATTGCCCACGACAGGCCTCGAGCAGTTCTTC
TRBV7-3,NA,NA,TRBJ2-3,CASSLSRQTSTDTQYF,TGTGCCAGCAGCTTATCCCGACAGACTAGCACAGATACGCAGTATTTT
TRBV28,TRBD2,few,TRBJ2-2,CASRRTWTSGGAGELFF,TGTGCCAGCAGGCGGACTTGGACTAGCGGGGGGGCCGGGGAGCTGTTTTTT
TRBV25-1,NA,NA,TRBJ1-1,CASSEYGGTEAFF,TGTGCCAGCAGTGAATACGGGGGAACTGAAGCTTTCTTT
TRBV7-2,NA,few,TRBJ2-7,CASSFGGDPSEQYF,TGTGCCAGCAGCTTTGGAGGGGACCCCTCCGAGCAGTACTTC
TRBV6-5,TRBD1,few,TRBJ1-1,CASSRDRGLATEAFF,TGTGCCAGCAGTCGGGACAGGGGGCTGGCCACTGAAGCTTTCTTT
TRBV10-3,NA,few,TRBJ1-1,CAISERRGTTEAFF,TGTGCCATCAGTGAGCGCAGGGGTACGACTGAAGCTTTCTTT
TRBV7-9,NA,few,TRBJ1-2,CASSSITKRSGYTF,TGTGCCAGCAGCTCGATTACAAAGAGGAGTGGCTACACCTTC
TRBV5-6,NA,NA,TRBJ2-1,CASSSAGGPVSKQFF,TGTGCCAGCAGCTCCGCAGGGGGGCCGGTCTCTAAGCAGTTCTTC
TRBV5-1,TRBD1,few,TRBJ1-1,CASSFAERTGTRTEAFF,TGCGCCAGCAGCTTTGCCGAACGGACAGGGACTCGAACTGAAGCTTTCTTT
TRBV6-5,NA,NA,TRBJ2-1,CASARLGEANEQFF,TGTGCCAGCGCGAGATTGGGGGAGGCCAATGAGCAGTTCTTC
TRBV5-6,TRBD1,NA,TRBJ2-7,CASSSLTGSGEQYF,TGTGCCAGCAGCTCTCTGACAGGGAGTGGCGAGCAGTACTTC
TRBV11-2,TRBD2,once,TRBJ2-5,CASSRSSGRAGETQYF,TGTGCCAGCAGCCGATCTAGCGGGAGGGCTGGAGAGACCCAGTACTTC
TRBV7-9,TRBD1,NA,TRBJ1-2,CASSPGGPVGGYTF,TGTGCCAGCAGCCCAGGGGGGCCTGTGGGCGGCTACACCTTC
TRBV28,TRBD2,NA,TRBJ2-5,CASSRAFSGGYMETQYF,TGTGCCAGCAGTCGTGCCTTTAGCGGGGGGTACATGGAGACCCAGTACTTC
TRBV29-1,NA,many,TRBJ2-7,CSVVRDTDYEQYF,TGCAGCGTTGTGAGAGACACGGACTACGAGCAGTACTTC
TRBV5-1,TRBD1,NA,TRBJ1-2,CASSLNRGNGYTF,TGCGCCAGCAGCTTGAACAGGGGGAATGGCTACACCTTC
TRBV4-3,TRBD2,few,TRBJ2-7,CASSQDWASGSYEQYF,TGCGCCAGCAGCCAAGATTGGGCTAGCGGGAGCTACGAGCAGTACTTC
TRBV9,NA,few,TRBJ2-3,CASSVAGRGSTDTQYF,TGTGCCAGCAGCGTAGCGGGTAGGGGGAGCACAGATACGCAGTATTTT
TRBV14,NA,NA,TRBJ2-7,CASSQSSGREYEQYF,TGTGCCAGCAGCCAAAGTTCGGGTAGGGAGTACGAGCAGTACTTC
TRBV11-1,NA,NA,TRBJ1-3,CASSRWSRDYSGNTIYF,TGTGCCAGCAGCCGCTGGAGCAGGGATTACTCTGGAAACACCATATATTTT
TRBV4-3,NA,NA,TRBJ1-1,CASSRGGSKTEAFF,TGCGCCAGCAGCCGAGGAGGGTCGAAGACTGAAGCTTTCTTT
TRBV9,NA,few,TRBJ1-1,CASSVEPRLNTEAFF,TGTGCCAGCAGCGTAGAGCCCAGGCTGAACACTGAAGCTTTCTTT
TRBV27,NA,NA,TRBJ2-1,CASSYKREKKYNEQFF,TGTGCCAGCAGTTATAAAAGGGAGAAGAAGTACAATGAGCAGTTCTTC
TRBV29-1,NA,many,TRBJ1-1,CSVEGRTRAEAFF,TGCAGCGTTGAAGGGCGGACGAGGGCTGAAGCTTTCTTT
TRBV18,NA,NA,TRBJ2-7,CASSPSGHYEQYF,TGTGCCAGCTCCCCCAGCGGGCACTACGAGCAGTACTTC
TRBV27,NA,few,TRBJ1-1,CASSLPTVGEAFF,TGTGCCAGCAGTTTACCGACAGTGGGGGAAGCTTTCTTT
TRBV6-4,NA,few,TRBJ2-1,CASSATSGGTKQFF,TGTGCCAGCAGTGCAACCTCAGGCGGGACGAAGCAGTTCTTC
TRBV9,NA,few,TRBJ1-3,CASSGGDGNTIYF,TGTGCCAGCAGTGGGGGCGATGGAAACACCATATATTTT
TRBV4-3,NA,few,TRBJ2-6,CASSPNPGNSGANVLTF,TGCGCCAGCAGCCCAAACCCGGGTAACTCTGGGGCCAACGTCCTGACTTTC
TRBV18,NA,few,TRBJ2-5,CASSPRSWGLGETQYF,TGTGCCAGCTCCCCGCGGTCCTGGGGCCTCGGAGAGACCCAGTACTTC
TRBV4-3,NA,NA,TRBJ2-6,CASSQGQAGANVLTF,TGCGCCAGCAGCCAAGGACAGGCTGGGGCCAACGTCCTGACTTTC